A single sample gave rise to the 7 T cell receptor beta chains below, sequenced in a study of regulatory T cells in long-lasting Graves disease. The TCR beta library used iRepertoire HTBI primers with Arm-PCR amplification of CDR3. One entry per CDR3 protein, called by TCRdb with MiXCR from the multiplex PCR reads. The data hold around 450,000 distinct CDR3 sequences, with 14% to 15% observed a single time. Time point in this sample: newly diagnosed GD, antithyroid drugs for less than 3 months. Construction of the TCR library relied on RNA isolated from PBMCs. This same sample was also part of a study on T cells in Graves' hyperthyroidism and ophthalmopathy.

This material consisted of peripheral blood mononuclear cells (PBMCs), taken at new diagnosis, from a patient treated with antithyroid drugs. All receptors come from a woman aged 25-40 years with Graves disease.

This clonotype was detected ten times or more. The chain is built from TRBV20-1 and TRBJ1-1; no definite D call. Germline V CDR1 and CDR2: DFQATT, SNEGSKA (reference sequence). V was trimmed by 2 bases and J by 0 bases, leaving 10 bases between them. CDR3 length: 14 amino acids. CDR3 sequence (DNA): TGCAGTGCTAGATGGGCACCATTGAACACTGAAGCTTTCTTT. This gives the protein CSARWAPLNTEAFF.

This clonotype appeared a few times. This chain connects TRBV24-1 to TRBJ2-1; 14 nucleotides match TRBD2. Unmatched junction bases numbered 10, after V lost 2 bases and J lost 8 bases. The CDR3 spans 18 residues. Germline V gene lookup returns CDR1 KGHDR and CDR2 SFDVKD. CDR3 region: CATSDSGTSGSVGHEQFF. The CDR3 DNA reads as TGTGCCACCAGTGATTCCGGGACTAGCGGGAGTGTCGGCCATGAGCAGTTCTTC.

This clonotype showed up just a few times. This sequence joins TRBV2 and TRBJ1-6; D unclear. Trimming stripped 3 bases from V and 4 bases from J, with 10 bases between. Germline CDR1 is SNHLY and CDR2 is FYNNEI. The CDR3 totals 15 residues. The chain's CDR3 is CASSDRPLYNSPLHF. CDR3 nucleotide sequence: TGTGCCAGCAGTGACAGGCCTTTATATAATTCACCCCTCCACTTT. The full variable domain, rest sourced from reference TRBV2 and TRBJ1-6, is EPEVTQTPSHQVTQMGQEVILRCVPISNHLYFYWYRQILGQKVEFLVSFYNNEISEKSEIFDDQFSVERPDGSNFTLKIRSTKLEDSAMYFCASSDRPLYNSPLHFGNGTRLTVT.

The V call is TRBV20-1, the J call TRBJ1-2; possible D gene TRBD1, 5 bases. The CDR3 has 14 amino acids. With 4 bases removed from V and 4 bases from J, the gap between germline ends came to 16 bases. In germline, CDR1 is DFQATT, CDR2 SNEGSKA (reference sequence). CDR3 nucleotides: TGCAGTGCTACCCCGGGGGGGTCGATCTATGGCTACACCTTC. This sequence encodes CSATPGGSIYGYTF.

In this sample, this clonotype turned up many times. DNA of the CDR3: TGTGCCAGCAGTTACACCCCTGCTAGCTCCTACAATGAGCAGTTCTTC. It is translated as CASSYTPASSYNEQFF. This chain connects TRBV6-5 to TRBJ2-1; D unresolved. V lost 2 bases and J 0 bases, leaving 11 bases between the germline ends. CDR3 size: 16 residues. CDR1 is MNHEY and CDR2 is SVGAGI in the germline V gene.

The chain carries TRBV20-1 and TRBJ2-1, with unresolved D. The CDR3 length is 15 residues. Germline CDR1 reads DFQATT; CDR2 reads SNEGSKA (reference sequence). V was cut by 6 bases and J by 0 bases, with 15 bases left in between. The CDR3 is CSAPWEISSYNEQFF. In DNA form, the CDR3 reads TGCAGTGCCCCCTGGGAAATTAGCTCCTACAATGAGCAGTTCTTC.

This clonotype was seen at least ten times. Here the CDR3 DNA reads TGTGCCAGCAGTGAATGGCGAGGGGCAAACGGGGAGCTGTTTTTT. Amino acid sequence: CASSEWRGANGELFF. V is TRBV6-1 and J is TRBJ2-2; possibly TRBD1 or TRBD2 for D (5 bases each). The V gene lost 2 bases and the J gene lost 7 bases, with 14 bases spanning the gap. The CDR3 has 15 residues. Germline CDR1 reads MNHNS; CDR2 reads SASEGT.